The sequence of this T cell receptor (beta chain) was determined in a study of cytomegalovirus exposure and HLA in healthy donors. General study findings and limits: Solely CMV serostatus was available to characterize immune exposure. Cytomegalovirus association was listed for roughly 160 TCR beta chains.

The PCR made use of 60 Vbeta and 13 Jbeta primers. Using immunoSEQ multiplex PCR, the repertoire was profiled, and TCRdb retains in-frame clones only, with some absent. Among 95,000 to 150,000 clones listed, roughly 65% were seen once. J lost 9 bases, V lost 0 bases, and 5 bases had no gene match. The CDR3 is 14 amino acids. From germline, CDR1 is LGHNA and CDR2 YNFKEQ. For this clone: Its antigen is undetermined.

V gene TRBV4-2 combines with J gene TRBJ2-4; 7 bases map to TRBD2. The sequence was obtained from a middle-aged man in good health and CMV-seropositive. The sequenced material came from PBMCs. The CDR3 loop is CASSQDRVAGIQYF. As DNA, the CDR3 is TGTGCCAGCAGCCAAGATCGAGTAGCGGGCATTCAGTACTTC.